This T cell receptor (beta chain) emerged from a study of CXCR3-negative and CXCR3-positive naive CD8 T cells. Carrying UMI labels, the TRB cDNA libraries were prepared through 5' RACE. TCRdb re-called the 5' RACE reads and shows each CDR3 protein once, DNA omitted. The sample includes roughly 110,000 distinct CDR3 sequences. CDR3 length equals 14 residues. In germline, CDR1 is SNHLY, CDR2 FYNNEI. Of note for this clonotype: The antigen is unknown.

Every CD8+ T cell subset underwent triplicate sorting at about 300,000 cells apiece. Naivety in CD8+ T cells corresponded to a CD45RO-CCR7+CD27+CD95- phenotype. Study-wide results and caveats: After cryopreservation, CXCR3 expression dropped partially; most assays used fresh PBMCs. The study found more hydrophobic TRB CDR3s in CXCR3-positive naive cells than in CXCR3-negative naive cells. High diversity, comparable across both naive subsets, contrasted with much lower diversity in memory CD8+ cells.

The clonotype originates from a human donor in good health. Some clones in this sample may be carry-over from other donors' samples. V is TRBV2 and J is TRBJ1-2; TCRdb's D gene call, TRBD1, goes unchecked for lack of DNA. Sequencing used naive CXCR3+ CD8+ T cells from blood. The subset is: CD45RO-CCR7+CD27+CD95- naive CD8+ T cells expressing CXCR3 (TNR3+). The CDR3 here is CASAGTGMGYGYTF.